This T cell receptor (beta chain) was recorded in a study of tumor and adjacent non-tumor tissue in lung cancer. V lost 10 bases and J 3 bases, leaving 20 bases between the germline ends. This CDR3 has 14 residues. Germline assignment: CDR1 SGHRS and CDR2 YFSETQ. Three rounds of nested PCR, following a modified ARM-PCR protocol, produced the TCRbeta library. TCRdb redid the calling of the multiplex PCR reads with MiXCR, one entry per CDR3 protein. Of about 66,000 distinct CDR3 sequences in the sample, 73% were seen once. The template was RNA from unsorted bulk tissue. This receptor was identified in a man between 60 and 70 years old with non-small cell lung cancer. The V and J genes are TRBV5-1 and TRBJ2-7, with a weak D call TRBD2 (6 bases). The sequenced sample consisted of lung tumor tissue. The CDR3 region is CACGVAGIDYEQYF. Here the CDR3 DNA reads TGCGCCTGCGGGGTCGCAGGGATCGACTACGAGCAGTACTTC.